A single sample is the source of the 18 T cell receptor beta chains below, sequenced in a study of cytomegalovirus exposure and HLA in healthy donors. Amplification used 60 Vbeta primers and 13 Jbeta primers. This table comes from immunoSEQ multiplex PCR, and its TCRdb copy is limited to in-frame clones, with some not included. Of more than 80,000 clones in the sample, 60% to 85% were seen once. Material: PBMCs. The source of these receptors is a male donor in good health and CMV-seropositive.

The genes are TRBV7-3 and TRBJ2-5; the match to TRBD1 covers 8 bases. V lost 5 bases, J lost 5 bases, and 10 bases stayed unmatched. The CDR3 contains 15 residues. CDR1 and CDR2 (germline): SGHTA, FQGTGA. CDR3: CASSPTRGQWETQYF. In DNA form, the CDR3 reads TGTGCCAGCAGCCCCACCAGGGGGCAGTGGGAGACCCAGTACTTC.

Here the CDR3 reads CASSHPLGGSYEQYF. In DNA form, the CDR3 reads TGTGCCAGCTCCCACCCCCTAGGGGGATCCTACGAGCAGTACTTC. The chain has TRBV28 and TRBJ2-7; a weak D match, TRBD1 (6 bases). The ends were cut back, 8 bases at V and 1 base at J, with 18 bases in the middle. The CDR3 has 15 amino acids. From germline, CDR1 is MDHEN and CDR2 SYDVKM. Based on the CDR3 plus reference TRBV28 and TRBJ2-7, the full variable domain is DVKVTQSSRYLVKRTGEKVFLECVQDMDHENMFWYRQDPGLGLRLIYFSYDVKMKEKGDIPEGYSVSREKKERFSLILESASTNQTSMYLCASSHPLGGSYEQYFGPGTRLTVT.

The chain carries TRBV7-3 and TRBJ2-1; D may be TRBD2 (5 bases). V was shortened by 5 bases and J by 1 base, with 9 bases between the two germline ends. Germline V gene lookup returns CDR1 SGHTA and CDR2 FQGTGA. This CDR3 has 14 residues. The CDR3: CASSPPGSYNEQFF. The CDR3 DNA reads TGTGCCAGCAGCCCCCCGGGATCCTACAATGAGCAGTTCTTC. The full variable domain, completed using reference TRBV7-3 and TRBJ2-1, is GAGVSQTPSNKVTEKGKYVELRCDPISGHTALYWYRQSLGQGPEFLIYFQGTGAADDSGLPNDRFFAVRPEGSVSTLKIQRTERGDSAVYLCASSPPGSYNEQFFGPGTRLTVL.

This clone appeared a few times. CDR3 loop: CASSIGWSRGTETQYF. CDR3 DNA sequence: TGTGCCAGTAGTATAGGGTGGAGCAGGGGTACAGAGACCCAGTACTTC. The V gene is TRBV19, the J gene TRBJ2-5, with D possibly matching TRBD1 (6 bases). Germline CDR1 is LNHDA and CDR2 is SQIVND (reference sequence). The CDR3 covers 16 residues. Trimming removed 1 base at V and 4 bases at J, with 16 bases between. The full variable domain, completed using reference TRBV19 and TRBJ2-5, is DGGITQSPKYLFRKEGQNVTLSCEQNLNHDAMYWYRQDPGQGLRLIYYSQIVNDFQKGDIAEGYSVSREKKESFPLTVTSAQKNPTAFYLCASSIGWSRGTETQYFGPGTRLLVL.

The V call is TRBV7-3, the J call TRBJ2-5; the D gene is possibly TRBD2 (6 bases). V was clipped by 5 bases and J by 3 bases, with 16 bases between them. Germline V lookup: CDR1 SGHTA, CDR2 FQGTGA. This CDR3 region has 15 residues. CDR3 region: CASSLLPGAKETQYF. In DNA form, the CDR3 reads TGTGCCAGCAGCCTCCTCCCGGGAGCCAAAGAGACCCAGTACTTC.

V gene TRBV9 combines with J gene TRBJ2-2; 13 nucleotides match TRBD2. This CDR3 is 17 amino acids long. Trimming cost V 7 bases and J 1 base; bases outside gene matches: 7. The germline gives CDR1 SGDLS, CDR2 YYNGEE. CDR3 sequence (DNA): TGTGCCAGCTCCAAACGGACTAGCGGGGGGAACACCGGGGAGCTGTTTTTT. Protein product: CASSKRTSGGNTGELFF. Full variable domain (outside the CDR3, taken from reference TRBV9 and TRBJ2-2): DSGVTQTPKHLITATGQRVTLRCSPRSGDLSVYWYQQSLDQGLQFLIQYYNGEERAKGNILERFSAQQFPDLHSELNLSSLELGDSALYFCASSKRTSGGNTGELFFGEGSRLTVL.

The V and J genes are TRBV6-5 and TRBJ2-7; 9 positions match TRBD1. Germline CDR1 MNHEY, CDR2 SVGAGI. This CDR3 is 15 amino acids long. The V segment lost 2 bases and the J segment 2 bases; nucleotides outside the gene matches: 4. In nucleotides, the CDR3 is TGTGCCAGCAGTTACGGCTGGGACAGGGCCTACGAGCAGTACTTC. Its translation: CASSYGWDRAYEQYF.

Remarks on this clone: The junction differs from germline at one of its ends, possibly a read error. The CDR3: CASSSNNSPLHF. Written as DNA, the CDR3 is TGTGCCAGCAGCTCCAATAATTCACCCCTCCACTTT. This chain uses TRBV9 with TRBJ1-6; D call uncertain. The germline gives CDR1 SGDLS, CDR2 YYNGEE. The CDR3 runs 12 residues.

This clone was detected once. The CDR3 region is CASRVGGGYTDTQYF. The CDR3 DNA is TGTGCCAGCAGGGTGGGGGGTGGTTACACAGATACGCAGTATTTT. The chain links TRBV28 to TRBJ2-3, with D maybe TRBD2 (6 bases). This CDR3 has 15 residues. Germline CDR1 reads MDHEN; CDR2 reads SYDVKM. V was trimmed by 6 bases and J by 2 bases, leaving 15 bases between them.

Written as DNA, the CDR3 is TGCGCCAGCAGCCATAGCGACAGGGAAAATTCACCCCTCCACTTT. Its protein product is CASSHSDRENSPLHF. V is TRBV4-1 and J is TRBJ1-6; TRBD1 agrees at 7 bases. The length of the CDR3 is 15 residues. J gave up 7 bases and V 3 bases, and 6 bases lay outside the gene matches. The germline V gene encodes CDR1 MGHRA and CDR2 YSYEKL.

The V gene is TRBV4-1, the J gene TRBJ2-7, with TRBD1 as a possible D gene (7 bases). The CDR3 consists of 16 residues. Trimming took 1 base from V and 2 from J, leaving 15 bases between them. Germline assignment: CDR1 MGHRA and CDR2 YSYEKL. CDR3 nucleotides: TGCGCCAGCAGCCAAGGGAGGGCCAGGGGGGCCTACGAGCAGTACTTC. Translated: CASSQGRARGAYEQYF.

This clone was counted only a few times. The chain recombines TRBV5-6 with TRBJ2-1, with TRBD1 matching 10 bases. The CDR3 spans 15 residues. Losses at the gene ends were 2 bases for V and 4 bases for J; bases not matched to a gene: 3. CDR1 is SGHDT, CDR2 YYEEEE, per germline. CDR3 sequence: CASSFRDRGYNEQFF. The CDR3 DNA sequence: TGTGCCAGCAGCTTCCGGGACAGGGGTTACAATGAGCAGTTCTTC.

This sequence joins TRBV9 and TRBJ1-3, with TRBD1 as a possible D gene (6 bases). The CDR3 is made up of 16 amino acids. The V end was cut by 3 bases, the J end by 0 bases, with 13 bases between. Germline V gives CDR1 SGDLS, CDR2 YYNGEE. This CDR3 reads CASSDRQDSSGNTIYF. In DNA form, the CDR3 reads TGTGCCAGCAGCGACAGACAGGACAGCTCTGGAAACACCATATATTTT.

The V call is TRBV27, the J call TRBJ2-5; a weak D match, TRBD2 (6 bases). V was trimmed by 5 bases and J by 13 bases, leaving 20 bases between them. CDR1 and CDR2 from the germline V gene are MNHEY and SMNVEV (reference sequence). This CDR3 contains 13 residues. For the CDR3, the DNA is TGTGCCAGCAGTCCCGCGTTTGGGGGGAGCCGGTACTTC. Protein: CASSPAFGGSRYF.

V gene TRBV7-9 combines with J gene TRBJ2-1; 13 nucleotides agree with TRBD2. In germline, CDR1 is SEHNR, CDR2 FQNEAQ (reference sequence). CDR3 length equals 16 residues. V lost 5 bases to trimming and J lost 7 bases; unmatched junction nucleotides: 8. This CDR3 reads CASSLTSGRSRNEQFF. The CDR3, as DNA: TGTGCCAGCAGCCTGACTAGCGGGAGGTCTAGGAATGAGCAGTTCTTC.

The chain carries TRBV23-1 and TRBJ1-1, with D tentatively TRBD1 (5 bases). TRBV23-1 is assigned to the ORF class and has an uncertain function. The germline V and J ends were trimmed by 3 bases and 7 bases, with 18 bases remaining between them. The CDR3 contains 15 residues. The CDR3 DNA sequence: TGCGCCAGCAGTCATCAAAGGCCCGCGGGGGATGAAGCTTTCTTT. It translates to CASSHQRPAGDEAFF.

The J gene is TRBJ1-3, the V gene TRBV6-5, with 7 bases that match TRBD1. This CDR3 is 15 amino acids long. Germline V gene data show CDR1 as MNHEY and CDR2 as SVGAGI. V shed 6 bases, J shed 4 bases, and the junction held 9 bases outside the gene matches. The CDR3 here is CASRPVQGGGNTIYF. In nucleotides, the CDR3 is TGTGCCAGCAGGCCCGTCCAGGGGGGAGGAAACACCATATATTTT.

The chain recombines TRBV19 with TRBJ2-7, with TRBD1 as a possible D gene (6 bases). The CDR3 is 14 residues long. Trimming removed 5 bases from V and 0 bases from J, with 11 bases in between. Germline CDR1 and CDR2: LNHDA and SQIVND (reference sequence). CDR3 region: CASSEGVNSYEQYF. CDR3 coding DNA: TGTGCCAGTAGTGAGGGGGTGAACTCCTACGAGCAGTACTTC.